This entry is about one T cell receptor beta chain. The antigen remains undetermined. This CDR3 has 15 amino acids. V shed 5 bases, J shed 6 bases, and the junction held 12 bases outside the gene matches. CDR1 and CDR2 (germline): SGHAT, FQNNGV. The record originates from a study of shared clonotypes between healthy human individuals. The healthy adult donors were HIV-negative and reported no recent acute infections or vaccinations. Assay: immunoSEQ multiplex PCR; the TCRdb copy retains only in-frame clones and omits some. The table shows fewer than 200,000 clones, with approximately 61% occurring only once. Whole-study findings and limits: Sampling covered nothing but blood. Tissue TCR repertoires likely differ from those found in blood.

The TCR was taken from a man aged 30 to 39 in good health. This sequence joins TRBV11-2 and TRBJ2-5; 7 positions match TRBD2. The specimen was memory CD4+ T cells sorted from blood. The subset: CD45RA-negative fraction. CDR3: CASSRSSGDSKTQYF. The CDR3 region has the DNA TGTGCCAGCAGCCGATCTAGCGGCGATTCGAAGACCCAGTACTTC.